Listed here is a single T cell receptor (beta chain). Its antigen remains unidentified. Germline V lookup: CDR1 SGHVS, CDR2 FQNEAQ. Trimming stripped 5 bases from V and 0 bases from J, with 19 bases between. The CDR3 has 17 amino acids. This record belongs to a study of cytomegalovirus exposure and HLA in healthy donors. Study information: The Caucasian-associated ancestry cluster contained 81% of the approximately 400 genotyped donors.

General study points: The study found most TCR sequences rare, yet found some public TCRs in many donors.

The PCR had 60 Vbeta and 13 Jbeta primers. Generated by immunoSEQ multiplex PCR, the TCRdb table keeps only in-frame clones and is missing some. The sample yields roughly 160,000 clones, roughly 88% seen once. Sampled while nominally healthy, donors likely had unrecorded immune exposures. The chain links TRBV7-8 to TRBJ1-1, with D uncertain. Sequenced: PBMCs. This TCR derives from a boy aged 2 to 10 in good health and CMV-seronegative. The CDR3 spells CASSPSRINTLNTEAFF. The DNA for the CDR3 is TGTGCCAGCAGCCCTAGCCGGATAAACACCTTGAACACTGAAGCTTTCTTT. Variable domain in full (rest from reference TRBV7-8 and TRBJ1-1): GAGVSQSPRYKVAKRGQDVALRCDPISGHVSLFWYQQALGQGPEFLTYFQNEAQLDKSGLPSDRFFAERPEGSVSTLKIQRTQQEDSAVYLCASSPSRINTLNTEAFFGQGTRLTVV.